This entry describes one TCR beta chain. The data were taken from a study of blood T cells in healthy people across ages. V lost 4 bases and J 9 bases, leaving 17 bases between the germline ends. CDR1 and CDR2 (germline): SGHTA, FQGTGA. CDR3 length equals 14 residues. A second PCR of roughly 7 to 11 cycles used a sample-barcoded 5' primer and a J-beta primer mix. TCRdb re-called the 5' RACE reads with MiXCR, one entry per CDR3 protein. The sample records some 1.4 million distinct CDR3 sequences, roughly 40% being singletons. Sequencing input: blood. The chain recombines TRBV7-3 with TRBJ2-3, with a weak D call TRBD2 (5 bases). This TCR derives from a woman aged 18-35 years in good health. The CDR3 sequence: CASSSLALGETQYF. The CDR3 bases are TGTGCCAGCAGCTCCCTGGCTCTCGGGGAGACGCAGTATTTT.